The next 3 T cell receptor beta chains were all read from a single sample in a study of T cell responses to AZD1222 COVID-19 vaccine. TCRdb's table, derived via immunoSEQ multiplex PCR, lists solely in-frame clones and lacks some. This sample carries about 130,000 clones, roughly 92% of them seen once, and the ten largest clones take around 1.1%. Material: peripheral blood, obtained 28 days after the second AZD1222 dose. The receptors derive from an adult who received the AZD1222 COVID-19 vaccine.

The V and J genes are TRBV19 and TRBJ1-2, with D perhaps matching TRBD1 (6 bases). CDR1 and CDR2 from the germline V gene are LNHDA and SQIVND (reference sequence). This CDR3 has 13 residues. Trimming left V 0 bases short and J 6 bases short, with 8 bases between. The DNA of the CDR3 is TGTGCCAGTAGTATAGAACAGGGTCATGGCTACACCTTC. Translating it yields CASSIEQGHGYTF. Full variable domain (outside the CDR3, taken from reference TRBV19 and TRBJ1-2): DGGITQSPKYLFRKEGQNVTLSCEQNLNHDAMYWYRQDPGQGLRLIYYSQIVNDFQKGDIAEGYSVSREKKESFPLTVTSAQKNPTAFYLCASSIEQGHGYTFGSGTRLTVV.

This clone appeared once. This CDR3 reads CASSKGGASGPPNEQFF. The DNA of the CDR3 is TGTGCCAGTAGTAAGGGCGGAGCTAGCGGGCCCCCCAATGAGCAGTTCTTC. The V gene is TRBV19, the J gene TRBJ2-1; 8 bases agree with TRBD2. Germline trimming cut 4 bases from V and 6 bases from J; bases unmatched to any gene: 14. The CDR3 contains 17 residues. CDR1 LNHDA and CDR2 SQIVND come from the germline V gene (reference sequence).

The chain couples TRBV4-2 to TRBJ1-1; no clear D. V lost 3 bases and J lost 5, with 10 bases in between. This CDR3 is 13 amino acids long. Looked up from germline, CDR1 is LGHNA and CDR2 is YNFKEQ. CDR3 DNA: TGTGCCAGCAGCCAGGAAGCCGGGACTGAAGCTTTCTTT. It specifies CASSQEAGTEAFF.